The next 19 T cell receptor beta chains were all read from a single sample in a study of regulatory T cells in long-lasting Graves disease. iRepertoire HTBI primers and Arm-PCR of CDR3 regions built TCR beta libraries. TCRdb called the multiplex PCR reads again in MiXCR, with one record for every CDR3 protein. The table records 400,000 to 500,000 distinct CDR3 sequences, around 15% of them present only once. Time point described: newly diagnosed GD, antithyroid drugs for less than 3 months. With RNA extracted from PBMCs as input, the TCR library was made. The sample was also linked to a second study, of T cells in Graves' hyperthyroidism and ophthalmopathy.

The sequenced sample was peripheral blood mononuclear cells (PBMCs), obtained at new diagnosis, from a patient treated with antithyroid drugs. The receptors here all came from a woman in her 30s with Graves disease.

Many counts were recorded for this clonotype. This chain links TRBV6-2 or TRBV6-3 with TRBJ2-1; D could derive from TRBD1 or TRBD2 (5 bases each). CDR1 MNHEY and CDR2 SVGEGT come from the germline V gene. V was clipped by 6 bases and J by 6 bases, with 18 bases between them. This CDR3 is 15 amino acids long. DNA of the CDR3: TGTGCCAGCAGCGGATCGGGACGGGGTAGCAATGAGCAGTTCTTC. This translates into CASSGSGRGSNEQFF.

This clonotype was detected ten times or more. This chain connects TRBV5-1 to TRBJ1-6; TRBD1 might be the D (6 bases). There are 15 residues in the CDR3. Looked up from germline, CDR1 is SGHRS and CDR2 is YFSETQ. The V and J ends lost 1 base and 6 bases respectively, with 11 bases between them. The DNA of the CDR3 is TGCGCCAGCAGCTTGAGTGGAGGGGGTAATTCACCCCTCCACTTT. This codes for CASSLSGGGNSPLHF. Full variable domain (missing parts from reference TRBV5-1 and TRBJ1-6): KAGVTQTPRYLIKTRGQQVTLSCSPISGHRSVSWYQQTPGQGLQFLFEYFSETQRNKGNFPGRFSGRQFSNSRSEMNVSTLELGDSALYLCASSLSGGGNSPLHFGNGTRLTVT.

This clonotype appeared many times. This chain joins TRBV5-5 and TRBJ2-1; 10 nucleotides match TRBD2. The CDR3 has 14 amino acids. Germline V gene sequence: CDR1 SGHKS, CDR2 YYEKEE (reference sequence). V was pared by 6 bases and J by 7 bases, with 7 bases of the junction left unmatched. In DNA form, the CDR3 reads TGTGCCAGCAAGCATAGCGGGAGGTTGAATGAGCAGTTCTTC. It codes for CASKHSGRLNEQFF. Full variable domain (outside the CDR3, taken from reference TRBV5-5 and TRBJ2-1): DAGVTQSPTHLIKTRGQQVTLRCSPISGHKSVSWYQQVLGQGPQFIFQYYEKEERGRGNFPDRFSARQFPNYSSELNVNALLLGDSALYLCASKHSGRLNEQFFGPGTRLTVL.

This clonotype was counted ten times or more. This chain joins TRBV6-2 or TRBV6-3 and TRBJ2-3, with a possible D match to TRBD2 (5 bases). The V end lost 7 bases, the J end lost 4 bases, and 9 bases lay between the germline ends. In germline, CDR1 is MNHEY, CDR2 SVGEGT. The CDR3 is 12 amino acids. The CDR3 is CASTSRADTQYF. The CDR3 nucleotides are TGTGCCAGCACCTCGAGGGCAGATACGCAGTATTTT.

This clonotype showed up many times. This chain joins TRBV20-1 and TRBJ2-1; TRBD2 agrees at 7 bases. Germline values: CDR1 DFQATT, CDR2 SNEGSKA (reference sequence). The CDR3 covers 14 residues. Losses at the gene ends were 0 bases for V and 8 bases for J; bases not matched to a gene: 7. This chain's CDR3 is CSAREPGLRYEQFF. Written as DNA, the CDR3 is TGCAGTGCTAGAGAGCCGGGACTACGGTATGAGCAGTTCTTC.

This clonotype was seen only a few times. V usage is TRBV29-1 and J usage is TRBJ1-1; 9 bases line up with TRBD1. V lost 7 bases and J lost 5; bases outside the gene matches: 8. Germline V gene lookup returns CDR1 SQVTM and CDR2 ANQGSEA. This CDR3 contains 13 residues. This chain's CDR3 is CSGTGGVWTEAFF. As DNA, the CDR3 is TGCAGCGGCACAGGGGGCGTGTGGACTGAAGCTTTCTTT.

This clonotype was seen at least ten times. J is TRBJ2-1 and V is TRBV5-1; possibly TRBD1 for D (6 bases). The V end lost 2 bases, the J end lost 10 bases, and 19 bases lay between the germline ends. The germline V gene encodes CDR1 SGHRS and CDR2 YFSETQ. The CDR3 has 15 amino acids. CDR3 sequence reads: CASSFTGLGIGEQFF. Here the CDR3 DNA reads TGCGCCAGCAGCTTCACAGGGTTGGGGATTGGGGAGCAGTTCTTC. Full variable domain (remainder filled in from reference TRBV5-1 and TRBJ2-1): KAGVTQTPRYLIKTRGQQVTLSCSPISGHRSVSWYQQTPGQGLQFLFEYFSETQRNKGNFPGRFSGRQFSNSRSEMNVSTLELGDSALYLCASSFTGLGIGEQFFGPGTRLTVL.

This clonotype was detected many times. CDR3 amino acids: CASSFQVSPYEQYF. Here the CDR3 DNA reads TGTGCCAGCAGCTTTCAGGTTAGCCCCTACGAGCAGTACTTC. The genes are TRBV7-9 and TRBJ2-7; no reliable D call. Germline CDR1 is SEHNR and CDR2 is FQNEAQ (reference sequence). Trimming took 3 bases from V and 2 from J, leaving 11 bases between them. This CDR3 comprises 14 residues.

The chain combines TRBV14 with TRBJ2-2, with unresolved D. The V end was cut by 1 base, the J end by 6 bases, with 3 bases between. Germline-derived CDR1 and CDR2 are SGHDN and FVKESK. The CDR3 spans 12 residues. The DNA for the CDR3 is TGTGCCAGCAGCCAAGCCCCCGGGGAGCTGTTTTTT. Protein product: CASSQAPGELFF.

This clonotype was seen repeatedly, ten times or more. The chain couples TRBV28 to TRBJ2-7; D possibly corresponds to TRBD1 (5 bases). V gave up 8 bases and J gave up 3 bases, with 8 bases separating them. Germline assignment: CDR1 MDHEN and CDR2 SYDVKM. CDR3 length: 11 residues. The CDR3 reads CASGAFYEQYF. CDR3 DNA: TGTGCCAGCGGGGCTTTCTACGAGCAGTACTTC.

The sample holds many counts of this clonotype. The chain employs TRBV28 and TRBJ2-7; 8 bases line up with TRBD1. CDR1 is MDHEN and CDR2 is SYDVKM in the germline V gene. V was clipped by 7 bases and J by 3 bases; unmatched bases: 8. This CDR3 spans 14 amino acids. CDR3 sequence: CASTFGDRLYEQYF. Written as DNA, the CDR3 is TGTGCCAGCACCTTTGGGGACAGGCTCTACGAGCAGTACTTC. Using reference TRBV28 and TRBJ2-7 for the parts outside the CDR3, the full variable domain is DVKVTQSSRYLVKRTGEKVFLECVQDMDHENMFWYRQDPGLGLRLIYFSYDVKMKEKGDIPEGYSVSREKKERFSLILESASTNQTSMYLCASTFGDRLYEQYFGPGTRLTVT.

The genes are TRBV29-1 and TRBJ2-1; TRBD1 is a possible D gene (5 bases). Trimming took 5 bases from V and 10 from J, leaving 18 bases between them. The CDR3 runs to 13 residues. CDR1 and CDR2 from the germline V gene are SQVTM and ANQGSEA. CDR3 sequence: CSVSITGAGEQFF. In DNA form, the CDR3 reads TGCAGCGTTTCAATAACGGGCGCAGGGGAGCAGTTCTTC.

The chain carries TRBV28 and TRBJ2-1, with TRBD2 as a possible D gene (6 bases). V was cut by 1 base and J by 4 bases, with 14 bases left in between. Per the germline V gene, CDR1 is MDHEN and CDR2 is SYDVKM. The CDR3 is 16 amino acids. CDR3 amino acids: CASSLFGGRVYNEQFF. The CDR3 DNA follows: TGTGCCAGCAGTTTATTTGGAGGGCGGGTGTACAATGAGCAGTTCTTC.

Regarding this clonotype: A much bigger clone sits one base away, suggesting this may be a read error. The chain uses TRBV20-1 and TRBJ2-5; 8 nucleotides agree with TRBD2. Per the germline V gene, CDR1 is DFQATT and CDR2 is SNEGSKA (reference sequence). This CDR3 region has 21 residues. V was pared by 3 bases and J by 11 bases, with 35 bases of the junction left unmatched. The CDR3 region is CSARSYWHLAGPISSYNEQYF. The CDR3 DNA is TGCAGTGCTAGGTCGTACTGGCACTTAGCGGGACCCATCAGCTCCTACAATGAGCAGTACTTC.

For this clonotype: Being one base from a much bigger clone, this may be a read error. This rearrangement joins TRBV11-2 to TRBJ2-7; D possibly corresponds to TRBD2 (5 bases). CDR1 is SGHAT and CDR2 is FQNNGV in the germline V gene. CDR3 length: 15 residues. The germline V and J ends were trimmed by 4 bases and 7 bases, with 20 bases remaining between them. The CDR3 nucleotides read TGTGCCAGCAGCTCCTCCCGAGGACTTCCCTTTGAGCAGTACTTC. Amino acid sequence: CASSSSRGLPFEQYF.

Notes on this clonotype: In this CDR3 the conserved last residue, phenylalanine or tryptophan, is missing, so a read error is likely. The chain carries TRBV6-9 and TRBJ2-1; the D is unclear. V dropped 3 bases and J dropped 0 bases, with 6 bases sitting between them. The germline V gene encodes CDR1 MNHGY and CDR2 SVAAGI. The CDR3 extends over 14 amino acids. CDR3 DNA sequence: TGTGCCAGCAGTTACGGAAGCTCCTACAATGAGCAGTTCCTC. Translation gives CASSYGSSYNEQFL.

This clonotype was counted many times. The CDR3 coding sequence is TGTGCCAGCAGTATGGGACTAGCGGGATACGAGCAGTACTTC. This gives the protein CASSMGLAGYEQYF. The chain recombines TRBV6-1 with TRBJ2-7; TRBD2 matches at 13 bases. This CDR3 is 14 amino acids long. Unmatched junction bases numbered 2, after V lost 5 bases and J lost 4 bases. Germline values: CDR1 MNHNS, CDR2 SASEGT.

The rearrangement uses TRBV7-9 and TRBJ2-2; D not resolved. This CDR3 has 15 residues. Germline assignment: CDR1 SEHNR and CDR2 FQNEAQ (reference sequence). V lost 5 bases and J lost 3, with 13 bases in between. The CDR3 nucleotides read TGTGCCAGCAGCCGAATCAGTTCGGACACCGGGGAGCTGTTTTTT. Protein product: CASSRISSDTGELFF. Looking up the rest from reference TRBV7-9 and TRBJ2-2 gives the full variable domain: DTGVSQNPRHKITKRGQNVTFRCDPISEHNRLYWYRQTLGQGPEFLTYFQNEAQLEKSRLLSDRFSAERPKGSFSTLEIQRTEQGDSAMYLCASSRISSDTGELFFGEGSRLTVL.

V and J are TRBV19 and TRBJ2-1, with 8 bases lining up with TRBD2. The V segment lost 4 bases and the J segment 3 bases; nucleotides outside the gene matches: 5. This CDR3 contains 15 residues. CDR1 and CDR2 (germline): LNHDA, SQIVND (reference sequence). CDR3 nucleotides: TGTGCCAGTAGTAGGAGCGGGAGCTACTACAATGAGCAGTTCTTC. Amino acids: CASSRSGSYYNEQFF. Full variable domain (rest looked up from reference TRBV19 and TRBJ2-1): DGGITQSPKYLFRKEGQNVTLSCEQNLNHDAMYWYRQDPGQGLRLIYYSQIVNDFQKGDIAEGYSVSREKKESFPLTVTSAQKNPTAFYLCASSRSGSYYNEQFFGPGTRLTVL.